These T cell receptor beta chains were read from a single sample in a study of blood T cell repertoires in COVID-19. Assay used: immunoSEQ multiplex PCR; TCRdb lists only in-frame clones, some missing. The data contain 390,000 or so clones, 80% to 85% of them singletons. The sequencing input was PBMCs or T cells enriched from blood (not recorded which). Source of these receptors: a woman aged 45 to 65 who had recovered from COVID-19. Both conserved end residues are part of each CDR3. A D gene is named only where the DNA matches it firmly. The size of a clone is reported for some rows only, either as once, few or many, or as a class for expanded clones.

J,size,V,D,CDR3,DNA
TRBJ1-1,NA,TRBV5-1,TRBD1,CASSLTGTGNTEAFF,TGCGCCAGCAGCCTTACCGGGACAGGGAACACTGAAGCTTTCTTT
TRBJ2-4,NA,TRBV7-9,TRBD1,CASSLTGGPKNIQYF,TGTGCCAGCAGCTTGACAGGGGGCCCCAAAAACATTCAGTACTTC
TRBJ1-1,once,TRBV9,NA,CASSVDPRGSTEAFF,TGTGCCAGCAGCGTAGACCCCCGGGGGAGCACTGAAGCTTTCTTT
TRBJ1-2,NA,TRBV5-1,TRBD1,CASSLTGGAEYGYTF,TGCGCCAGCAGCTTGACAGGGGGCGCAGAGTATGGCTACACCTTC
TRBJ2-5,NA,TRBV7-2,TRBD1,CASSPRRQGSQETQYF,TGTGCCAGCAGCCCACGGAGACAGGGGTCCCAAGAGACCCAGTACTTC
TRBJ1-2,NA,TRBV18,TRBD1,CASSPDRGFNYGYTF,TGTGCCAGCTCACCGGACAGGGGGTTTAACTATGGCTACACCTTC
TRBJ2-7,NA,TRBV5-1,NA,CASSLGRGPYEQYF,TGCGCCAGCAGTTTGGGCAGGGGTCCCTACGAGCAGTACTTC
TRBJ1-2,once,TRBV29-1,TRBD1,CSVSTDRAIGGYTF,TGCAGCGTTTCGACGGACAGGGCGATAGGTGGCTACACCTTC
TRBJ1-1,once,TRBV7-2,TRBD1,CASSLQTGLNTEAFF,TGTGCCAGCAGCCTACAGACAGGGTTGAACACTGAAGCTTTCTTT
TRBJ1-2,NA,TRBV11-2,NA,CASSLARGVGGYTF,TGTGCCAGCAGCTTAGCCCGGGGAGTGGGGGGCTACACCTTC
TRBJ1-3,NA,TRBV30,TRBD1,CAWTLAGGGGNTIYF,TGTGCCTGGACCCTTGCAGGGGGCGGTGGAAACACCATATATTTT
TRBJ2-3,once,TRBV11-1,NA,CASSTIPSTDTQYF,TGTGCCAGCAGCACTATCCCAAGCACAGATACGCAGTATTTT
TRBJ1-5,NA,TRBV9,NA,CASSTNLNQPQHF,TGTGCCAGCAGCACCAACCTAAATCAGCCCCAGCATTTT
TRBJ1-3,NA,TRBV19,NA,CASSEGTGNTIYF,TGTGCCAGTAGTGAGGGCACTGGAAACACCATATATTTT
TRBJ1-2,once,TRBV15,NA,CATSRGGGYAGYTF,TGTGCCACCAGCAGAGGGGGGGGTTATGCTGGCTACACCTTC
TRBJ1-2,once,TRBV7-8,NA,CASSLRLRQGQITYGYTF,TGTGCCAGCAGCTTACGTTTACGGCAGGGGCAAATCACTTATGGCTACACCTTC
TRBJ2-5,NA,TRBV2,TRBD2,CASSGLAAAGGTQYF,TGTGCCAGCAGCGGACTAGCTGCTGCTGGGGGGACCCAGTACTTC
TRBJ2-7,NA,TRBV7-8,NA,CASSLISGDASVSYEQYF,TGTGCCAGCAGCTTAATCTCGGGCGATGCTAGCGTATCCTACGAGCAGTACTTC
TRBJ2-1,NA,TRBV5-6,TRBD2,CASSYDGTPLAGGGDEQFF,TGTGCCAGCAGCTACGACGGGACCCCGCTAGCGGGAGGTGGAGATGAGCAGTTCTTC
TRBJ1-2,NA,TRBV5-4,TRBD1,CASSWKQGPANYGYTF,TGTGCCAGCAGCTGGAAACAGGGGCCTGCTAACTATGGCTACACCTTC
TRBJ1-6,NA,TRBV27,NA,CASSLEQASYNSPLHF,TGTGCCAGCAGTTTAGAACAGGCTTCCTATAATTCACCCCTCCACTTT
TRBJ2-2,once,TRBV5-4,NA,CASSLGGLSGTGELFF,TGTGCCAGCAGCTTGGGTGGCCTTTCGGGTACCGGGGAGCTGTTTTTT
TRBJ2-3,NA,TRBV5-1,NA,CASSLQGFSTDTQYF,TGCGCCAGCAGCTTGCAGGGTTTCAGCACAGATACGCAGTATTTT
TRBJ1-1,NA,TRBV7-3,TRBD1,CASSSGTGGTEAFF,TGTGCCAGCAGCTCCGGGACAGGGGGGACTGAAGCTTTCTTT
TRBJ1-5,NA,TRBV30,NA,CAWSTGSNQPQHF,TGTGCCTGGAGTACGGGTAGCAATCAGCCCCAGCATTTT
TRBJ1-1,NA,TRBV5-4,NA,CASSFGSFRGAETEAFF,TGTGCCAGCAGCTTCGGTTCTTTCCGTGGGGCAGAGACTGAAGCTTTCTTT
TRBJ1-2,NA,TRBV19,NA,CASSSRDKGRGDGYTF,TGTGCCAGTAGTAGCCGCGACAAGGGTCGGGGTGATGGCTACACCTTC
TRBJ2-2,NA,TRBV18,NA,CASSLSERLRNTGELFF,TGTGCCAGCTCACTTTCGGAGCGGCTAAGGAACACCGGGGAGCTGTTTTTT
TRBJ1-6,NA,TRBV7-2,NA,CASSLGQVGGSPLHF,TGTGCCAGCAGCTTAGGACAGGTCGGAGGTTCACCCCTCCACTTT
TRBJ1-6,few,TRBV6-5,NA,CASSSGQYNSPLHF,TGTGCCAGCAGCTCTGGACAGTATAATTCACCCCTCCACTTT
TRBJ1-2,NA,TRBV3-1/TRBV3-2,NA,CASSWAENYGYTF,TGTGCCAGCAGCTGGGCCGAGAACTATGGCTACACCTTC